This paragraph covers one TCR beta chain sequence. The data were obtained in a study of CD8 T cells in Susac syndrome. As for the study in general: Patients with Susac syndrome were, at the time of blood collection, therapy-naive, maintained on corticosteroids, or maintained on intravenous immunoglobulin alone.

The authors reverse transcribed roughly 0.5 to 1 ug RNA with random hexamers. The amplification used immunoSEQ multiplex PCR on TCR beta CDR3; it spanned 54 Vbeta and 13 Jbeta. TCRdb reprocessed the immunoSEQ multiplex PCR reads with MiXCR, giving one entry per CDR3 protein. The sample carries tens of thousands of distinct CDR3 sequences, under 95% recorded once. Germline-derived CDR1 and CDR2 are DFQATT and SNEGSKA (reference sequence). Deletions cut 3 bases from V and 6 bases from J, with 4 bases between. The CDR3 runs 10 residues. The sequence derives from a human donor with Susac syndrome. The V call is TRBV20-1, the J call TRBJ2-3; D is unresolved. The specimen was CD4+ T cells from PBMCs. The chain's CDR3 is CSASVDTQYF. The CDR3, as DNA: TGCAGTGCTAGCGTTGATACGCAGTATTTT.